A single T cell receptor beta chain is shown here with its context. The clone's antigen remains unknown. Per-nucleotide qualities are absent, and no much larger clonotype sits a single base away. Library prep was done by RACE. Sequencing used a NextSeq 500. Library preparation attached unique molecular identifiers to individual cDNA molecules for quantitative, reproducible TCR counting. From each blood RNA sample, both TCR alpha and TCR beta chains were sequenced. The source study handled its data this way. Samples had a median of roughly 99,000 TCRs, with a range from roughly 20,000 to 700,000. The Decombinator software suite was used to annotate V, J and CDR3 in the TCR reads. For PS versus PT1 abundance plots, all samples were subsampled to the same number of TCRs (28,000). Expanded TCRs were defined as absent before sensitization and observed at least eight times at the 2-week time point. Clones were called with MiXCR by TCRdb after fastp trimmed the public reads at Q25, and only in-frame beta chains were retained. Every CDR3 protein is listed once, alongside the most common genes and DNA of its rows. TCRdb assigned the V and J calls; the authors' analysis was not used. The sample profile shows roughly 98,000 distinct CDR3 sequences; under 15% of them were found once. The ten largest clones add up to less than 2.5% of the sample.

This entry is derived from a study of human T cells and chemical hapten exposure (dated by TCRdb to the early 2020s). General notes on the study: For sensitization, 2% DPC in acetone was applied to a roughly 2 cm by roughly 2 cm area of upper inner arm skin. The mostly female patient cohort included alopecia areata with under or over 50% scalp involvement, alopecia totalis and alopecia universalis. Libraries were pooled for sequencing, and variation in per-sample TCR yields was attributed mainly to small differences in library volumes within the pool. Throughout the approximately 22-week study period, patients were also given weekly therapeutic DPC doses on the scalp. Blood for TCR sequencing was provided by twenty-nine alopecia patients at one to four time points (pre-sensitization, 2, 6 and 24 weeks). Blood samples were taken from patients before sensitization (week 0) and then at 2, 6 and about 24 weeks after DPC sensitization. Peripheral blood TCR repertoire changes were tracked in vivo in alopecia patients during primary and secondary sensitization to the hapten diphenylcyclopropenone (DPC). Patch testing was performed on the upper back with Finn chambers containing 0.01% DPC, and the patch tests were scored after 6 days according to International Contact Dermatitis Research Group standards.

The time point label, read with the paper, signifies: patch test 1, 2 weeks after DPC sensitization. In the paper's terms, the treatment or condition label means: therapeutic diphenylcyclopropenone sensitization with weekly scalp DPC. At each patch-test visit, blood was drawn before the patch test was applied. Patients were considered eligible if aged 18 to 70, diagnosed with alopecia and deemed suitable for DPC therapy, and patients were excluded if pregnant. Total RNA was extracted from unfractionated whole blood collected in Tempus Blood RNA tubes. Broad study findings and their caveats: All patients had alopecia, a presumed autoimmune disease, so their immune response might differ from that of healthy individuals. DPC sensitization did not change how many TCRs were above 1 in 1000 frequency, and no evidence was found of alterations in global repertoire structure. Expanded TCRs formed significantly more large CDR3 similarity clusters than pre-sensitization or healthy control sets, consistent with antigen-driven responses. Patch test score was positively correlated with the number of PT1 expanded TCRs, with significance at thresholds 8, 16 and 32 but not at 4. Repeated subsampling changed both the strength of the expansion versus patch-test correlation and the threshold at which that correlation became significant.

According to the germline V gene (reference sequence), CDR1 reads SEHNR and CDR2 reads FQNEAQ. The V end loses 3 bases and the J end loses 5 bases, and a stretch of 10 bases separates them. Counted from cysteine to phenylalanine, this CDR3 has 14 amino acids. The CDR3 DNA has 42 bases and is translated from base 1. The receptor chain draws on TRBV7-9 and TRBJ1-4; no D gene call is confident. This TCR was sampled from a woman between 40 and 50 years old with alopecia areata. Some clones in this sample may be carry-over from other donors' samples. Material: whole blood, obtained in connection with sensitization to the hapten diphenylcyclopropenone (DPC). The CDR3 in this case is CASSLQTANEKLFF. The DNA is TGTGCCAGCAGCTTGCAAACAGCAAATGAAAAACTGTTTTTT.